This TCR beta chain was profiled in a study of naive and memory T cell subsets. Study-wide points: RNA-based TCR counts may shift with T cell activation and differentiation.

Both TRBC1 and TRBC2 were covered by a beta constant-region primer of two equimolar oligonucleotides. The ligated cDNA underwent four PCR rounds using SP2 and nested alpha and beta constant-region primers. One entry per CDR3 protein, called by TCRdb with MiXCR from the UMI-ligation and nested PCR reads. The data show tens of thousands of distinct CDR3 sequences, roughly 15% seen once. The V gene end was trimmed by 5 bases and the J gene end by 6 bases; junction bases not matched to a gene: 11. Germline V lookup: CDR1 KGHSH, CDR2 LQKENI. The CDR3 loop spans 15 amino acids. A word on this clonotype: Its cognate antigen is unknown.

The sequence was collected from a human donor in good health. The sample was effector memory CD4+ T cells from blood. Specified subset: effector memory, CD45RA- CD27-. The chain is built from TRBV18 and TRBJ1-2; 8 bases are a match to TRBD1. In DNA, the CDR3 is TGTGCCAGCTCAGAAGCCGGACAGGGATCGGATGGCTACACCTTC. Protein product: CASSEAGQGSDGYTF.